The 5 T cell receptor beta chains presented below share a single source sample, sequenced in a study of shared clonotypes between healthy human individuals. Clones were sequenced by immunoSEQ multiplex PCR, and TCRdb holds only the in-frame ones, with some missing. The table lists hundreds of thousands of clones, roughly 79% of them singletons, with around 13% in the top ten. The specimen sequenced was PBMCs. All receptors come from a woman between 40 and 50 years old in good health. Some clones in this sample may be carry-over from other donors' samples.

The CDR3 coding sequence is TGTGCCAGCAGCTTACTAGCGGGAGGGTTAGTGAATGAGCAGTTCTTC. Encoded protein: CASSLLAGGLVNEQFF. This chain uses TRBV5-4 with TRBJ2-1; 13 bases are a match to TRBD2. The V gene's germline CDR1 is SGHNT and CDR2 YYREEE (reference sequence). CDR3 length: 16 amino acids. With V trimmed by 2 bases and J by 7 bases, 6 bases remained unmatched.

The rearrangement uses TRBV6-1 and TRBJ2-1; 8 nucleotides line up with TRBD2. In germline, CDR1 is MNHNS, CDR2 SASEGT. With 9 bases clipped from V and 5 bases from J, the junction kept 6 bases outside the gene matches. The length of the CDR3 is 13 residues. The CDR3 region is CASGLAANNEQFF. The CDR3 DNA follows: TGTGCCAGTGGACTAGCTGCAAACAATGAGCAGTTCTTC.

The V call is TRBV7-3, the J call TRBJ2-7; the match to TRBD1 covers 8 bases. V shed 5 bases, J shed 5 bases, and the junction held 8 bases outside the gene matches. Germline V CDR1 and CDR2: SGHTA, FQGTGA. CDR3 size: 14 residues. The CDR3 DNA sequence: TGTGCCAGCAGCCCTCGGGACAGGCCCAACGAGCAGTACTTC. This translates into CASSPRDRPNEQYF.

This chain links TRBV5-6 with TRBJ2-5; D is unclear. CDR1 is SGHDT and CDR2 is YYEEEE in the germline V gene. V lost 2 bases, J lost 5 bases, and 10 bases lay in between. The CDR3 has 13 amino acids. CDR3 sequence reads: CASSFASTETQYF. For the CDR3, the DNA is TGTGCCAGCAGCTTTGCTAGTACTGAGACCCAGTACTTC.

This clone was seen a handful of times. The chain is built from TRBV9 and TRBJ1-1, with a possible D match to TRBD1 (5 bases). With 0 bases removed from V and 7 bases from J, the gap between germline ends came to 10 bases. Germline CDR1 and CDR2: SGDLS and YYNGEE. The CDR3 length is 13 residues. The CDR3 is CASSVGDGNEAFF. Written as DNA, the CDR3 is TGTGCCAGCAGCGTAGGGGACGGAAATGAAGCTTTCTTT. The full variable domain, its missing parts supplied by reference TRBV9 and TRBJ1-1, is DSGVTQTPKHLITATGQRVTLRCSPRSGDLSVYWYQQSLDQGLQFLIQYYNGEERAKGNILERFSAQQFPDLHSELNLSSLELGDSALYFCASSVGDGNEAFFGQGTRLTVV.